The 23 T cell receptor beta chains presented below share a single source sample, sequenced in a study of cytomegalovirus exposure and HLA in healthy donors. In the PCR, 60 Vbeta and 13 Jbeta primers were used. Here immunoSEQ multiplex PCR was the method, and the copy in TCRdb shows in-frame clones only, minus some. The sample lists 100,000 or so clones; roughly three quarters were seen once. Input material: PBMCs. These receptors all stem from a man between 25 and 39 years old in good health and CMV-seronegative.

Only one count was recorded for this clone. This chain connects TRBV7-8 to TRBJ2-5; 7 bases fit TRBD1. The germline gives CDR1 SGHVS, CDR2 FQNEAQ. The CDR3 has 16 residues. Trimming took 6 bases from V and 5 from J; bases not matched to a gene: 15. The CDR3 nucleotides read TGTGCCAGCAGTCCCAAGGAGGACAGGCCTCGGGAGACCCAGTACTTC. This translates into CASSPKEDRPRETQYF. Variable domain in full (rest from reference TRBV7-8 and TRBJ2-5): GAGVSQSPRYKVAKRGQDVALRCDPISGHVSLFWYQQALGQGPEFLTYFQNEAQLDKSGLPSDRFFAERPEGSVSTLKIQRTQQEDSAVYLCASSPKEDRPRETQYFGPGTRLLVL.

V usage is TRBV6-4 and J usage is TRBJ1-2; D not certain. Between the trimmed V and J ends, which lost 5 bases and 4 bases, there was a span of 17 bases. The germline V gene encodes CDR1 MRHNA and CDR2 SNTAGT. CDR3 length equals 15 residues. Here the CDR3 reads CASSPNPTESYGYTF. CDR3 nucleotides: TGTGCCAGCAGTCCTAACCCTACAGAGAGCTATGGCTACACCTTC.

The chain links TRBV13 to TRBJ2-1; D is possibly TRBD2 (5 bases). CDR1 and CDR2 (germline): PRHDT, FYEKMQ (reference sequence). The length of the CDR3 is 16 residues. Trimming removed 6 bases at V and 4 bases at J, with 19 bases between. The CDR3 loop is CASRGFGEQSYNEQFF. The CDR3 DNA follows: TGTGCCAGCAGGGGGTTTGGGGAGCAGTCTTACAATGAGCAGTTCTTC.

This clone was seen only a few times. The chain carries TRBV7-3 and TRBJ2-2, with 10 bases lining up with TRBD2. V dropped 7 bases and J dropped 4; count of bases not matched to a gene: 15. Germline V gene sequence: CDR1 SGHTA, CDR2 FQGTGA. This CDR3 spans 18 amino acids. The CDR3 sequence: CASIQGWGQREGTGELFF. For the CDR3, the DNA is TGTGCCAGCATACAAGGATGGGGCCAGCGGGAGGGCACCGGGGAGCTGTTTTTT.

CDR3 sequence: CASRREGTDTQYF. In nucleotides, the CDR3 is TGCGCCAGCAGACGGGAGGGCACAGATACGCAGTATTTT. The rearrangement links TRBV4-1 to TRBJ2-3; 7 bases are shared with TRBD2. Germline CDR1 is MGHRA and CDR2 is YSYEKL. With 6 bases clipped from V and 1 base from J, the junction kept 1 base outside the gene matches. The CDR3 spans 13 residues.

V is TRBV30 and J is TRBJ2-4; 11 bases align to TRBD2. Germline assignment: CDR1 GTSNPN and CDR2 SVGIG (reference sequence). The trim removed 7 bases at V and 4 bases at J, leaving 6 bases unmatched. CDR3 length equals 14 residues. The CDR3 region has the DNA TGTGCCTTCCTACTAGCGGGAGTAAAAAACATTCAGTACTTC. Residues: CAFLLAGVKNIQYF.

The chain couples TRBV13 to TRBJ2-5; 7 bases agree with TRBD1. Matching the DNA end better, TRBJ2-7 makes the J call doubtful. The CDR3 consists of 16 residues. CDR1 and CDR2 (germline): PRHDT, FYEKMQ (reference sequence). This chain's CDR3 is CASSLSSDRVAYEQYF. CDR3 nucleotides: TGTGCCAGCAGCTTATCGTCAGACAGGGTGGCCTACGAGCAGTACTTC.

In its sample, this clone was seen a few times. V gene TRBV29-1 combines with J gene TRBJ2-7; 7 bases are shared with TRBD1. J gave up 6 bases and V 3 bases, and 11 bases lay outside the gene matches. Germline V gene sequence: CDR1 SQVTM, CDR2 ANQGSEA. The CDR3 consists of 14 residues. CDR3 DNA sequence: TGCAGCGTTGAGAGACAGGGCCAAACTCGCGAGCAGTACTTC. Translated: CSVERQGQTREQYF.

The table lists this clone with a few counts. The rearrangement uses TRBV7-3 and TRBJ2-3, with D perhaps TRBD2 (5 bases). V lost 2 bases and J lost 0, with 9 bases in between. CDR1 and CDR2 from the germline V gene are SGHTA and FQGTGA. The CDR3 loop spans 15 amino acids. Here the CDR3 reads CASSLDRGSTDTQYF. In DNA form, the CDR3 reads TGTGCCAGCAGCTTAGATCGGGGAAGCACAGATACGCAGTATTTT.

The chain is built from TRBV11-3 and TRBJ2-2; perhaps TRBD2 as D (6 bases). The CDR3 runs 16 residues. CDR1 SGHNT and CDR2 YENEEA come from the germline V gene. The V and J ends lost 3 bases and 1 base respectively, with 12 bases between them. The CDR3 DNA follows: TGTGCCAGCAGCTTTGGGACTCCAAAGAACACCGGGGAGCTGTTTTTT. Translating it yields CASSFGTPKNTGELFF.

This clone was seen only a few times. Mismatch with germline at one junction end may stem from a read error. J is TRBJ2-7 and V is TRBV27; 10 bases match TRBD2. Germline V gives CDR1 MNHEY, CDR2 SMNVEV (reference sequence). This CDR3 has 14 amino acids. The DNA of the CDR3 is TGTGCCAGCAGTTCTTTCGGTCTAGCGGGAGCGTTCCACTTC. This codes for CASSSFGLAGAFHF.

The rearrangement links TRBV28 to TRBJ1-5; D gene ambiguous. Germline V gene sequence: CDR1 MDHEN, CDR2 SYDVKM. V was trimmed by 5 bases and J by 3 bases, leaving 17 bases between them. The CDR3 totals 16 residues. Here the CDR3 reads CASSQPRAGNNQPQHF. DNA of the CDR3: TGTGCCAGCAGTCAACCCCGGGCGGGAAACAATCAGCCCCAGCATTTT.

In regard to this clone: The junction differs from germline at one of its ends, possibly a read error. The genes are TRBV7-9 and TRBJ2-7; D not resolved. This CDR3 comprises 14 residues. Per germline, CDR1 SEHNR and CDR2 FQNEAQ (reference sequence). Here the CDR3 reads CSSSLGQASYEQYF. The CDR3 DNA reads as TGTTCCAGCAGCTTAGGCCAGGCTTCCTACGAGCAGTACTTC.

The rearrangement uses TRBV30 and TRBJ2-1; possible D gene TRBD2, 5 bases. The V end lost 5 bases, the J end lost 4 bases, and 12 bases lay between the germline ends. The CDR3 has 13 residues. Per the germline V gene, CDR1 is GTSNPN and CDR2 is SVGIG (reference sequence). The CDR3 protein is CAWGSRTYNEQFF. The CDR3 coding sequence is TGTGCCTGGGGTAGCCGGACTTACAATGAGCAGTTCTTC. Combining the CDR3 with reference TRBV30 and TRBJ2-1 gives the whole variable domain SQTIHQWPATLVQPVGSPLSLECTVEGTSNPNLYWYRQAAGRGLQLLFYSVGIGQISSEVPQNLSASRPQDRQFILSSKKLLLSDSGFYLCAWGSRTYNEQFFGPGTRLTVL.

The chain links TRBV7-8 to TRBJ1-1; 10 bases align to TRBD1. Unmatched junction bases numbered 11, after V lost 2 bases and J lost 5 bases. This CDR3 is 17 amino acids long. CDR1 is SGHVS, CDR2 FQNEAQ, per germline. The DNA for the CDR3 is TGTGCCAGCAGCTTACGGAGTGGGACAGGGGCGGGGACTGAAGCTTTCTTT. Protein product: CASSLRSGTGAGTEAFF.

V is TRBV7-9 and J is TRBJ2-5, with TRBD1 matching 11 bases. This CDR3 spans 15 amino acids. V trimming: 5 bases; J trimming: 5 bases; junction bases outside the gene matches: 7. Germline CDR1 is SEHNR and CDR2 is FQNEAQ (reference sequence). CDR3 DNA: TGTGCCAGCAGCACTGGGACAGGGGGTAGGGAGACCCAGTACTTC. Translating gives CASSTGTGGRETQYF.

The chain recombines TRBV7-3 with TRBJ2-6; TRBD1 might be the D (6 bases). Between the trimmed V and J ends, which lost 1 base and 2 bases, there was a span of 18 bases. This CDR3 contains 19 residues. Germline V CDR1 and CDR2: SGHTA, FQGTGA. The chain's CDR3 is CASSLMGAGVQTGANVLTF. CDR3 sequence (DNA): TGTGCCAGCAGCTTAATGGGGGCAGGGGTACAAACTGGGGCCAACGTCCTGACTTTC.

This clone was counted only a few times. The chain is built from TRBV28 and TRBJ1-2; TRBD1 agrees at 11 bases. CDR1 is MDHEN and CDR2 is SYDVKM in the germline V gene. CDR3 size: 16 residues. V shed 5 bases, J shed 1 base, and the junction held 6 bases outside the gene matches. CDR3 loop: CASSHPGTGGNYGYTF. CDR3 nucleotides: TGTGCCAGCAGTCACCCCGGGACAGGGGGTAACTATGGCTACACCTTC.

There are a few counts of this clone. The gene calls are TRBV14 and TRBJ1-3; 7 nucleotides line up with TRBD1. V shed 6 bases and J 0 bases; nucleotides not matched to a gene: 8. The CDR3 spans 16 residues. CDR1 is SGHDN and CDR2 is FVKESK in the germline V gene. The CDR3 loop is CASRPTGSSSGNTIYF. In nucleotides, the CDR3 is TGTGCCAGCAGGCCGACAGGGTCCTCCTCTGGAAACACCATATATTTT.

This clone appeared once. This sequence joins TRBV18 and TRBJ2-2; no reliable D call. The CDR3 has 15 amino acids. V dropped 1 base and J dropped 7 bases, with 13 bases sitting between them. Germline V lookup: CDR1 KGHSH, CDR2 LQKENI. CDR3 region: CASSPQSEVGGELFF. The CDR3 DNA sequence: TGTGCCAGCTCACCACAAAGTGAGGTGGGCGGGGAGCTGTTTTTT.

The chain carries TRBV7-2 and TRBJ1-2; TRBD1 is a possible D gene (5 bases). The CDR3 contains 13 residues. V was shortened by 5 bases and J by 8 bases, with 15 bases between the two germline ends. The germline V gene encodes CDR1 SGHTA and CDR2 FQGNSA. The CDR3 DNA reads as TGTGCCAGCAGCGCCGGGGGGGGAGGGGGCTACACCTTC. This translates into CASSAGGGGGYTF.

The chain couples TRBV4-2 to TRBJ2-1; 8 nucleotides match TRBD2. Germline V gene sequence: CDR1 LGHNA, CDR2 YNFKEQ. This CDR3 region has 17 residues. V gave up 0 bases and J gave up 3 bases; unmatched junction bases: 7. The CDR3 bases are TGTGCCAGCAGCCAAGAGGGGGGTAGCGGGGTCTACAATGAGCAGTTCTTC. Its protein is CASSQEGGSGVYNEQFF.

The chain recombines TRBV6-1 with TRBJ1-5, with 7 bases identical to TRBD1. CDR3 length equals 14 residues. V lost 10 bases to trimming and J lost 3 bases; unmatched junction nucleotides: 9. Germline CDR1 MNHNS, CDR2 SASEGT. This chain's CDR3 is CAIEIGQVNQPQHF. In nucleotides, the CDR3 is TGTGCCATCGAAATTGGACAGGTCAATCAGCCCCAGCATTTT.